The rows below give T cell receptor beta chains drawn from one sample of a study of cytomegalovirus exposure and HLA in healthy donors. Here immunoSEQ multiplex PCR was the method, and the copy in TCRdb shows in-frame clones only, minus some. The sample yields 100,000 to 150,000 clones, about four fifths seen once. The specimen was PBMCs. All receptors derive from a male donor in good health and CMV-seronegative. The CDR3 runs from the conserved cysteine through the conserved F or W. The D gene is left open where the match is weak. Size is omitted from some rows. Given values are once, few, many or a class for expanded clones.

v_gene	j_gene	abundance	d_gene	CDR3aa	CDR3nt
TRBV19	TRBJ1-1	NA	TRBD1	CASSQPTGVTEAFF	TGTGCCAGTAGCCAACCTACAGGGGTCACTGAAGCTTTCTTT
TRBV19	TRBJ2-3	NA	NA	CASTAGPTDTQYF	TGTGCCAGTACCGCGGGACCCACAGATACGCAGTATTTT
TRBV10-2	TRBJ2-1	NA	TRBD2	CASSEGRGLSDEQFF	TGCGCCAGCAGTGAGGGGCGGGGACTATCGGATGAGCAGTTCTTC
TRBV27	TRBJ1-5	NA	TRBD1	CASSSRDRGNQPQHF	TGTGCCAGCAGTTCGCGGGACAGGGGAAATCAGCCCCAGCATTTT
TRBV6-5	TRBJ1-2	NA	TRBD1	CASSYGTASFYGYTF	TGTGCCAGCAGTTACGGGACAGCCTCATTCTATGGCTACACCTTC
TRBV4-2	TRBJ2-3	NA	TRBD2	CASSQGLAGGPDTQYF	TGTGCCAGCAGCCAAGGACTAGCGGGGGGGCCAGATACGCAGTATTTT
TRBV11-2	TRBJ2-7	NA	NA	CASSLNVREQYF	TGTGCCAGCAGCTTAAACGTTCGGGAGCAGTACTTC
TRBV6-5	TRBJ1-6	NA	TRBD1	CASSYPTGKDSPLHF	TGTGCCAGCAGTTACCCGACAGGGAAAGATTCACCCCTCCACTTT
TRBV6-1	TRBJ1-1	NA	TRBD1	CASSEAFQGARITEAFF	TGTGCCAGCAGTGAAGCGTTCCAGGGGGCGCGGATCACTGAAGCTTTCTTT
TRBV6-5	TRBJ2-2	NA	NA	CASRFRQTNTGELFF	TGTGCCAGCAGATTTCGACAGACTAACACCGGGGAGCTGTTTTTT
TRBV25-1	TRBJ1-1	NA	TRBD1	CASSDITTGGRTEAFF	TGTGCCAGCAGTGATATCACGACAGGGGGCCGCACTGAAGCTTTCTTT
TRBV13	TRBJ1-1	few	NA	CASITSDGGEGNTEAFF	TGTGCCAGCATCACCAGTGACGGGGGGGAAGGGAACACTGAAGCTTTCTTT
TRBV19	TRBJ2-3	once	NA	CASREGSPGDPWAVTQYF	TGTGCCAGCCGCGAGGGCTCTCCAGGGGACCCTTGGGCGGTTACGCAGTATTTT
TRBV30	TRBJ2-4	NA	NA	CAWSVQGAQNIQYF	TGTGCCTGGAGTGTACAAGGGGCCCAAAACATTCAGTACTTC
TRBV7-9	TRBJ2-5	NA	NA	CASSLSRGYQETQYF	TGTGCCAGCAGCTTAAGTAGGGGGTACCAAGAGACCCAGTACTTC
TRBV6-5	TRBJ1-1	NA	NA	CASSYSSRTEAFF	TGTGCCAGCAGTTACTCGAGTCGAACTGAAGCTTTCTTT
TRBV2	TRBJ2-5	NA	NA	CASKRGVQETQYF	TGTGCCAGCAAACGGGGAGTCCAAGAGACCCAGTACTTC
TRBV27	TRBJ1-6	few	NA	CASSLGQGPLHF	TGTGCCAGCAGTTTGGGGCAGGGTCCCCTCCACTTT
TRBV5-6	TRBJ1-1	NA	NA	CASSFPTENTEAFF	TGTGCCAGCAGCTTCCCGACAGAGAACACTGAAGCTTTCTTT
TRBV7-2	TRBJ2-2	NA	TRBD2	CASSWKPGGGGGAGELFF	TGTGCCAGCAGCTGGAAACCCGGGGGGGGAGGAGGCGCCGGGGAGCTGTTTTTT
TRBV15	TRBJ1-4	few	NA	CATSRQGHGKLFF	TGTGCCACCAGCAGGCAGGGCCATGGAAAACTGTTTTTT
TRBV7-2	TRBJ2-3	NA	NA	CASSLQGGVSTDTQYF	TGTGCCAGCAGCCTACAAGGGGGGGTCAGCACAGATACGCAGTATTTT
TRBV7-8	TRBJ2-7	few	NA	CASSLRLGDYEQYF	TGTGCCAGCAGCTTGAGGCTAGGAGACTACGAGCAGTACTTC
TRBV30	TRBJ1-5	NA	TRBD1	CAWSGGAGGYQPQHF	TGTGCCTGGAGTGGAGGGGCAGGGGGCTATCAGCCCCAGCATTTT
TRBV7-9	TRBJ1-4	NA	NA	CASRQAGSEKLFF	TGTGCCAGCAGACAAGCGGGGAGTGAAAAACTGTTTTTT
TRBV7-3	TRBJ2-5	NA	TRBD2	CASSPPGLDGTQYF	TGTGCCAGCAGCCCCCCGGGACTAGACGGGACCCAGTACTTC
TRBV2	TRBJ2-1	NA	TRBD1	CASSSDRGRQFF	TGTGCCAGCAGCTCCGACAGGGGGCGGCAGTTCTTC
TRBV14	TRBJ2-7	NA	TRBD1	CASSPPRDRDPYEQYF	TGTGCCAGCAGCCCCCCTCGGGACAGGGACCCCTACGAGCAGTACTTC
TRBV18	TRBJ1-5	NA	TRBD1	CASSPPGQGVDQPQHF	TGTGCCAGCTCACCACCGGGACAGGGGGTCGATCAGCCCCAGCATTTT
TRBV25-1	TRBJ1-2	NA	TRBD1	CASSDVRTGGLYGYTF	TGTGCCAGCAGTGACGTCCGGACAGGGGGCCTCTATGGCTACACCTTC
TRBV7-9	TRBJ2-1	NA	TRBD2	CASSEGLAGAPNEQFF	TGTGCCAGCAGCGAAGGACTAGCGGGGGCCCCTAATGAGCAGTTCTTC
TRBV9	TRBJ1-1	few	NA	CASSPWTLGEAFF	TGTGCCAGCAGCCCATGGACTCTGGGTGAAGCTTTCTTT
TRBV4-3	TRBJ1-2	few	NA	CASSPGAGGHHGYTF	TGCGCCAGCAGCCCGGGCGCGGGGGGACATCATGGCTACACCTTC
TRBV5-8	TRBJ2-4	NA	TRBD1	CASSLAGGSKNIQYF	TGTGCCAGCAGCTTGGCAGGGGGCTCCAAAAACATTCAGTACTTC
TRBV4-3	TRBJ2-6	NA	TRBD1	CASSQTTGGSSTGANVLTF	TGCGCCAGCAGCCAAACTACAGGGGGCAGTAGTACTGGGGCCAACGTCCTGACTTTC
TRBV7-3	TRBJ1-1	NA	NA	CASSPHGRGNTEAFF	TGTGCCAGCAGCCCCCATGGCAGGGGGAACACTGAAGCTTTCTTT
TRBV30	TRBJ1-6	NA	NA	CAWSVGLANSPLHF	TGTGCCTGGAGTGTAGGACTGGCGAATTCACCCCTCCACTTT
TRBV12-5	TRBJ2-4	NA	NA	CASGSGGLRDIQYF	TGTGCTAGTGGTTCAGGAGGCCTTCGTGACATTCAGTACTTC
TRBV10-3	TRBJ2-3	NA	TRBD2	CALSDSGGYGTDTQYF	TGTGCCCTCTCGGATAGCGGGGGGTACGGCACAGATACGCAGTATTTT
TRBV6-5	TRBJ1-1	NA	NA	CASSYLTGHHTEAFF	TGTGCCAGCAGTTACCTTACAGGCCATCACACTGAAGCTTTCTTT
TRBV30	TRBJ2-2	NA	NA	CAWSPAWGANTGELFF	TGTGCCTGGAGTCCCGCTTGGGGGGCGAACACCGGGGAGCTGTTTTTT
TRBV2	TRBJ2-5	NA	NA	CASSALTGTQETQYF	TGTGCCAGCAGTGCACTCACAGGGACGCAAGAGACCCAGTACTTC
TRBV19	TRBJ1-4	NA	NA	CASRPRGEKLFF	TGTGCCAGCCGACCGAGAGGGGAAAAACTGTTTTTT
TRBV7-2	TRBJ2-7	NA	TRBD2	CASSPAGGNPEQYF	TGTGCCAGCAGCCCCGCCGGGGGGAATCCCGAGCAGTACTTC
TRBV4-3	TRBJ2-5	once	NA	CASSWREGETQYF	TGCGCCAGCAGCTGGCGGGAAGGGGAGACCCAGTACTTC
TRBV5-8	TRBJ1-5	NA	NA	CASSLAGDSNQPQHF	TGTGCCAGCAGCTTGGCAGGGGATAGCAATCAGCCCCAGCATTTT